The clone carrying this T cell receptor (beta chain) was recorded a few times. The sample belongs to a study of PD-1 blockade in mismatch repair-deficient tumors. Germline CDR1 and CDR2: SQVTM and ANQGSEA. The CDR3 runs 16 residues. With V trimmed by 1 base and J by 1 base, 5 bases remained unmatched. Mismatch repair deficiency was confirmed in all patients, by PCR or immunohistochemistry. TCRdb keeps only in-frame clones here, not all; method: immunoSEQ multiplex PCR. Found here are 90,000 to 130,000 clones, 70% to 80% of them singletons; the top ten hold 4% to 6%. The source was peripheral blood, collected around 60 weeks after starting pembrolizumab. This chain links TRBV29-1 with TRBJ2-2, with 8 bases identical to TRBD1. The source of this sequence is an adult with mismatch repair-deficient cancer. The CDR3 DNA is TGCAGCGTTGAAGTGGCAGGGACAGGGAACACCGGGGAGCTGTTTTTT. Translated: CSVEVAGTGNTGELFF.